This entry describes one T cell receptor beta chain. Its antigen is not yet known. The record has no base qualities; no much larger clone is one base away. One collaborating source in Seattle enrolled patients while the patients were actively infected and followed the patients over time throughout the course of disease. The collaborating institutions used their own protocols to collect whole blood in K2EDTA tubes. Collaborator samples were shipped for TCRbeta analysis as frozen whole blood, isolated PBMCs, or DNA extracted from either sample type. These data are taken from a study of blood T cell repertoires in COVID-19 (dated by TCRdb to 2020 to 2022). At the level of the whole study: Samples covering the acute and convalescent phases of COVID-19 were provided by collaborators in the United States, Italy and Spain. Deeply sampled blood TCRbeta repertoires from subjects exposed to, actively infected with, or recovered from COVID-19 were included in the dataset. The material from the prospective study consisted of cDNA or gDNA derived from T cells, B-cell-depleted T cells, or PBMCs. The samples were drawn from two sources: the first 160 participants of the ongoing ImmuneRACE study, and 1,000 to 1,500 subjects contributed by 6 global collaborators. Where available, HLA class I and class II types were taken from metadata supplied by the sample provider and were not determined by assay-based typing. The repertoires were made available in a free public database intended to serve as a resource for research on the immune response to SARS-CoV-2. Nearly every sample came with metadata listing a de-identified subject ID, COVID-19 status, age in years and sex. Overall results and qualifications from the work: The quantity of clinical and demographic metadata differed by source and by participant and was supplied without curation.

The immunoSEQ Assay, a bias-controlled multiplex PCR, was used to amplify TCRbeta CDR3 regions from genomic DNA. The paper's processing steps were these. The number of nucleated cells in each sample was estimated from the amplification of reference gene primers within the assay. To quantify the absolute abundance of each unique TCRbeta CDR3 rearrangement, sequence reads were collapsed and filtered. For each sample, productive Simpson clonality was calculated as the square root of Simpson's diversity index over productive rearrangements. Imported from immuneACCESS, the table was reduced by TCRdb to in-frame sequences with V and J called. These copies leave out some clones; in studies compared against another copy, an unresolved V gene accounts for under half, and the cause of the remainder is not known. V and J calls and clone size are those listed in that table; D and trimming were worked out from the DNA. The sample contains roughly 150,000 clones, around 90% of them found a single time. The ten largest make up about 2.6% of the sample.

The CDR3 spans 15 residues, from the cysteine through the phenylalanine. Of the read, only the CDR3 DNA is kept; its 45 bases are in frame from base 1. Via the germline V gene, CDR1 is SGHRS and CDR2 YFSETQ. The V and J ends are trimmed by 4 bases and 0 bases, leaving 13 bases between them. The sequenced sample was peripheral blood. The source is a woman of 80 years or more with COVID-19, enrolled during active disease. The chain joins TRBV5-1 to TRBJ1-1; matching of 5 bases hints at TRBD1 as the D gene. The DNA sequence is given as TGCGCCAGCAGCGGCGGAGGGGCACTGAACACTGAAGCTTTCTTT. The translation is CASSGGGALNTEAFF.